This T cell receptor (beta chain) was recovered during a study of cytomegalovirus exposure and HLA in healthy donors. The study's findings and limits: Among TCR beta chains, those listed as cytomegalovirus-associated numbered roughly 150. Researchers had no immune exposure information except CMV serostatus available.

Concerning this clone: Antigen: not known.

The PCR employed 60 Vbeta primers together with 13 Jbeta primers. Data came from immunoSEQ multiplex PCR; TCRdb stores just in-frame clones and leaves some out. This sample yields about 140,000 clones, of which 60% to 85% are seen a single time; 2.8% belongs to the top ten. With 0 bases removed from V and 9 bases from J, the gap between germline ends came to 9 bases. The CDR3 spans 13 residues. The germline V gene encodes CDR1 MGHRA and CDR2 YSYEKL. The receptor was derived from a male donor in good health and CMV-seronegative. Sequenced: PBMCs. The rearrangement uses TRBV4-1 and TRBJ2-1; D is undetermined. The CDR3 coding sequence is TGCGCCAGCAGCCAAGATCCCAACAGTGAGCAGTTCTTC. Its translation: CASSQDPNSEQFF.